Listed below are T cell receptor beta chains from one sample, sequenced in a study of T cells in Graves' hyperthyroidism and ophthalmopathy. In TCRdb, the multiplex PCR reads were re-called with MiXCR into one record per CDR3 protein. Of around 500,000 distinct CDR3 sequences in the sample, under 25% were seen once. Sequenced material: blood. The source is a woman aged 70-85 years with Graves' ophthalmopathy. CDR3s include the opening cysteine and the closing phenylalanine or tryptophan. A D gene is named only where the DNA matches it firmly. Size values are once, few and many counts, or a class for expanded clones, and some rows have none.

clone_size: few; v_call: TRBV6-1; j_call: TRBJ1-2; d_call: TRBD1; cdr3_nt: TGTGCCAGCAGTGGGGGACAGGCAAGCGGCTATGGCTACACCTTC; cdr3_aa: CASSGGQASGYGYTF
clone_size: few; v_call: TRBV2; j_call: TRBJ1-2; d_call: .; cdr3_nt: TGTGCCAGCAGTGAGAATCCGGGTGCTATACCACTCACCTATGGCTACACCTTC; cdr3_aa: CASSENPGAIPLTYGYTF
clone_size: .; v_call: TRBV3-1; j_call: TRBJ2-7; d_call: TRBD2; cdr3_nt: TGTGCCAGCACCATGGTCCGAACCGGGACTAGCGTGCTTGAGCAGTACTTC; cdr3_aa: CASTMVRTGTSVLEQYF
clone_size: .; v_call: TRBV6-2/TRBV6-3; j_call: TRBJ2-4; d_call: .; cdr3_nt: TGTGCCAGCAGTCGGACAGAACTAGCCAAAAACATTCAGTACTTC; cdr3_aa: CASSRTELAKNIQYF
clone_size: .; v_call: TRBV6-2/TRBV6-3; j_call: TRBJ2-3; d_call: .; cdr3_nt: TGTGCCAGCAACGAAATGGGGGCCAGCCGAGAAGATACGCAGTATTTT; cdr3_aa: CASNEMGASREDTQYF
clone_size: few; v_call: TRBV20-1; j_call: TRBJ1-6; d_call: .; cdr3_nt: TGCAGTGCTAGAGATGGACAGAGCTCCTATAATTCACCCCTCCACTTT; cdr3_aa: CSARDGQSSYNSPLHF
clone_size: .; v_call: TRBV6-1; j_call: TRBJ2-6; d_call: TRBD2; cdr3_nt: TGTGCCAGCAGTGAAGATGTTGGGGGGGTTGGGGGCTCTGGGGCCAACGTCCTGACTTTC; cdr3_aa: CASSEDVGGVGGSGANVLTF
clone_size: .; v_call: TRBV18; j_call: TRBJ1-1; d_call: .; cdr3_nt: TGTGCCAGCTCACCGGTGGATATGAACACTGAAGCTTTCTTT; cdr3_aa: CASSPVDMNTEAFF
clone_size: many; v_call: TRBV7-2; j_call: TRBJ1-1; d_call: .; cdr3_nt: TGTGCCAGCAGCTTAGAGTCAGGGGCCAACACTGAAGCTTTCTTT; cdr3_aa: CASSLESGANTEAFF
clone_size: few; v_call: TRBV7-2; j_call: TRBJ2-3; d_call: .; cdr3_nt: TGTGCCAGCAGCTGGACGACAGGAGAGGCAGATACGCAGTATTTT; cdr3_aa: CASSWTTGEADTQYF
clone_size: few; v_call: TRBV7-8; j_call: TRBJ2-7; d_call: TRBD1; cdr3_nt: TGTGCCAGCAGCTTAGTCGGGACAGTCGAACTTCCCTACGAGCAGTACTTC; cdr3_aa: CASSLVGTVELPYEQYF
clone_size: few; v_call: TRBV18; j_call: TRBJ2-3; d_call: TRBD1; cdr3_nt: TGTGCCAGCTCACAGGGACAGGGTCTCGGCACAGATACGCAGTATTTT; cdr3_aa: CASSQGQGLGTDTQYF
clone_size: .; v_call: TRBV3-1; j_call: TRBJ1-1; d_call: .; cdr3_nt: TGTGCCAGCAATTGGCTCGGGCAGGCGAACACTGAAGCTTTCTTT; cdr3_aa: CASNWLGQANTEAFF
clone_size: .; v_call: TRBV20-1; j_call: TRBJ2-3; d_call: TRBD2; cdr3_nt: TGCAGTGCTTGGACTAGCGGGAGGACAGATACGCAGTATTTT; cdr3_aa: CSAWTSGRTDTQYF
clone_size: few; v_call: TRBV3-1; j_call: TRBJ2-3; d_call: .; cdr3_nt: TGTGCCAGCAGCCAAGCTCGCGTGGATACGCAGTATTTT; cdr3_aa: CASSQARVDTQYF
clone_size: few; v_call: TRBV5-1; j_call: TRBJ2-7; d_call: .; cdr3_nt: TGCGCCAGCAGCTTGTCGACAGGAGATTACGAGCAGTACTTC; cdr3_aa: CASSLSTGDYEQYF
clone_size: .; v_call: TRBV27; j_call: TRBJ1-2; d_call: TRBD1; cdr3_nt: TGTGCCAGCAGTTTAGGCGTGGGACAGAACTATGGCTACACCTTC; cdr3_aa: CASSLGVGQNYGYTF
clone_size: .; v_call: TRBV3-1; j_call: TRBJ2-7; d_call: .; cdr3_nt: TGTGCCAGCAGCCTCTATGGGGGGTCCGACTGGGGGGAGCAGTACTTC; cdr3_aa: CASSLYGGSDWGEQYF
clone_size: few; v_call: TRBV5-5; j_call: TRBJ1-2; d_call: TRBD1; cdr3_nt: TGTGCCAGCAGCACCGGGACAGGGGGGACCTATGGCTACACCTTC; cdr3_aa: CASSTGTGGTYGYTF
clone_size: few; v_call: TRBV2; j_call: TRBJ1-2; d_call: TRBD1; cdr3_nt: TGTGCCAGCAGTGAAACAGACAGGGAAGGTGGCTACACCTTC; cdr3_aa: CASSETDREGGYTF
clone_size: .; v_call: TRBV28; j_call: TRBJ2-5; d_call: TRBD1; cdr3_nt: TGTGCCACCCCCTCGACGACAGGGGGTACCCCCCCGATACAAGAGACCCAGTACTTC; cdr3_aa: CATPSTTGGTPPIQETQYF
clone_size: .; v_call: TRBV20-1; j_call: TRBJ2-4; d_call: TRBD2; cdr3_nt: TGCAGTGCTAGAGTGGCTAGCGGGACGGACATTCAGTACTTC; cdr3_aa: CSARVASGTDIQYF
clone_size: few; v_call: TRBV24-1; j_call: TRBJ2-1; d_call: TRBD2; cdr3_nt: TGTGCCACCAGTGACCAGGATCCGGGACTAGCGTCTGGAGAGCAGTTCTTC; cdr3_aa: CATSDQDPGLASGEQFF
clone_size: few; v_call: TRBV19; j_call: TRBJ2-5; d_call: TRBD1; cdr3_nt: TGTGCCAGTAGTGGGACAGGGCGGCAAGAGACCCAGTACTTC; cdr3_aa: CASSGTGRQETQYF
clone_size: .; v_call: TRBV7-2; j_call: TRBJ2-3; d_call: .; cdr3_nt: TGTGCCAGCAGCTTTCAAGTTAAAGGCACAGATGCGCAGTATTTT; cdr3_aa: CASSFQVKGTDAQYF
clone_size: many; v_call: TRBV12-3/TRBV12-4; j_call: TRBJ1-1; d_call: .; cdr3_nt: TGTGCCAGCAGTGTACCTTTGGGGTTTGGAGGCACTGAAGCTTTCTTT; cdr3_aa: CASSVPLGFGGTEAFF
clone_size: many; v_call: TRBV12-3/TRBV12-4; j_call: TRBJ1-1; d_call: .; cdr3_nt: TGTGCCAGCAGTTTGTGGCAGGCTGAAGCTTTCTTT; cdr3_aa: CASSLWQAEAFF
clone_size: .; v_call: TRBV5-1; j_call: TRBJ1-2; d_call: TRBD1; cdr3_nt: TGCGCCAGCAGCATTGACAGGGGAAACTATGGCTACACCTTC; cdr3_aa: CASSIDRGNYGYTF
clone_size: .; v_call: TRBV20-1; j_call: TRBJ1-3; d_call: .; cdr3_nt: TGCAGTGCTACGCGTGGGGGCTCTGGAAACACCATATATTTT; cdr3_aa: CSATRGGSGNTIYF
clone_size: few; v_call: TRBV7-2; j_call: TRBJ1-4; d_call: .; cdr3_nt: TGTGCCAGCAGCCAAGCGGGGACAACTAATGAAAAACTGTTTTTT; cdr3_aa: CASSQAGTTNEKLFF
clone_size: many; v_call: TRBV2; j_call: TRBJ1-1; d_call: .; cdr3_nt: TGTGCCAGCAGTCGTAAGCAGGGTTTCGGTGAAGCTTTCTTT; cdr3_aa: CASSRKQGFGEAFF
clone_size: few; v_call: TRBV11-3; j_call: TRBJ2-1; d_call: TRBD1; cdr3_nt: TGTGCCAGCAGCTTAGATCGGTGGGACAGTTACAATGAGCAGTTCTTC; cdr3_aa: CASSLDRWDSYNEQFF
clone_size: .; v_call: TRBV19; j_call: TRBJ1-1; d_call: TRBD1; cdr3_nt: TGTGCCAGTAGTATACAGGGGGCTTGGAACACTGAAGCTTTCTTT; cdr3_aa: CASSIQGAWNTEAFF
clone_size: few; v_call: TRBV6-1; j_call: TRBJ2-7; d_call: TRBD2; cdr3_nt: TGTGCCAGCAGCCACCGGCTAGCGGTTTCTCCTGACGAGCAGTACTTC; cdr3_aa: CASSHRLAVSPDEQYF
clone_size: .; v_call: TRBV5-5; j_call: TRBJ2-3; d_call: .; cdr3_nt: TGTGCCAGCAGCTTGCGACAAATGAACACAGATACGCAGTATTTT; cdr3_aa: CASSLRQMNTDTQYF
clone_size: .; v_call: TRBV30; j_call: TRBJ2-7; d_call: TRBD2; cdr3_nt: TGTGCCGCAGCCAGACTAGCCAGCTCCTACGAGCAGTACTTC; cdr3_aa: CAAARLASSYEQYF
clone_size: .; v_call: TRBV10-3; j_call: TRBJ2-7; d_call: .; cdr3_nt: TGTGCCATCAGTGGTCAAGGGGGGGAGAGCTACGAGCAGTACTTC; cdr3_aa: CAISGQGGESYEQYF
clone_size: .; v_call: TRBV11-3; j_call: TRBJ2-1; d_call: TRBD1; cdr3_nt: TGTGCCAGCAGCTTAGGGGACAGGGTCCAGTTCTTC; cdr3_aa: CASSLGDRVQFF
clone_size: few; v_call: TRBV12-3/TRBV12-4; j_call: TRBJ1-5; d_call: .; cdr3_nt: TGTGCCAGCAATAAGGGCGGCAATCAGCCCCAGCATTTT; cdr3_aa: CASNKGGNQPQHF
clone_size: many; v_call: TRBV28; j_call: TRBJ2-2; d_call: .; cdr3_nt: TGTGCCAGCAGTTCGAGCACCGGGGAGCTGTTTTTT; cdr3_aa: CASSSSTGELFF
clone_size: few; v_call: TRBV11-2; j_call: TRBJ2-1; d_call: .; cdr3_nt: TGTGCCAGCAGCTTATCCCTCGGGCAGGGCCGCAATGAGCAGTTCTTC; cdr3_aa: CASSLSLGQGRNEQFF
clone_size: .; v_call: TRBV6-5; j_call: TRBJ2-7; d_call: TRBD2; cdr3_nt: TGTGCCAGCAGTTACTCGGCTAGCGGCGTGAGAGGGAACGAGCAGTACTTC; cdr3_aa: CASSYSASGVRGNEQYF
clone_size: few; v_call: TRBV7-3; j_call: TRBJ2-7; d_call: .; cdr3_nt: TGTGCCAGCAGCTCCTCTGGGGGGAGGCAGTACGAGCAGTACTTC; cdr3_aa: CASSSSGGRQYEQYF
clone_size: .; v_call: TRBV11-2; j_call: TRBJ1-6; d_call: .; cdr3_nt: TGTGCCAGCAGCTCCCTGGTCCCGAACTCCTATAATTCACCCCTCCACTTT; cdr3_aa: CASSSLVPNSYNSPLHF
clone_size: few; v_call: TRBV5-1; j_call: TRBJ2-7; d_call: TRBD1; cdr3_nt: TGCGCCAGCAGCTTGTACGGACAGGCCTACGAGCAGTACTTC; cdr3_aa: CASSLYGQAYEQYF
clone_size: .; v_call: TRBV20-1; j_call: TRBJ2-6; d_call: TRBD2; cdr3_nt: TGCAGTGCTATTAGCGGGAGGGCCTCTGGGGCCAACGTCCTGACTTTC; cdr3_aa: CSAISGRASGANVLTF
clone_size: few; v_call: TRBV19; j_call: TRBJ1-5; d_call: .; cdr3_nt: TGTGCCAGTTCCGGGACCCATCAGCCCCAGCATTTT; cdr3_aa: CASSGTHQPQHF
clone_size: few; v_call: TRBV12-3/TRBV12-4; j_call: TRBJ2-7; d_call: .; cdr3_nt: TGTGCCAGCAGCCAAAGTAAGGAGCAGTACTTC; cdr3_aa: CASSQSKEQYF